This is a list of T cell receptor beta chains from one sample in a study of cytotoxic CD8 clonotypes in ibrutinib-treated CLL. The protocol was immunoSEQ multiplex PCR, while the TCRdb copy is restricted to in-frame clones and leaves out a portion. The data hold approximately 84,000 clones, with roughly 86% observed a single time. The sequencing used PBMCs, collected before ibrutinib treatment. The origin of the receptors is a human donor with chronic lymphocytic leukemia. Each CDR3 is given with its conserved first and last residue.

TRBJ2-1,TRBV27,CASSFGGYEQFF
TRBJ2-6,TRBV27,CASSLSRNSGANVLTF
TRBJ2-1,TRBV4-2,CASSSREDSADEQFF
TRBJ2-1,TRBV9,CASSVEPHREGRLNEQFF
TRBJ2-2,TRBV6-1,CASRGDLGALGELFF
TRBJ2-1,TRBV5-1,CASSPLGANNEQFF
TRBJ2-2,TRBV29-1,CSVRRVNTGELFF
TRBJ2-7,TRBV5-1,CASSFTLGQAAEQYF
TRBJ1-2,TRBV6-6,CASRGVSGYTF
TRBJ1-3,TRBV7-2,CASSLDSSGNTIYF
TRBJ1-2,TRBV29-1,CSALRRWSGTEIYGYTF
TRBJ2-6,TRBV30,CAWSVTGLQSGANVLTF
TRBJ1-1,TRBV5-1,CASSLSTGEKDTEAFF
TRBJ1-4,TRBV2,CASTWGAGDNEKLFF
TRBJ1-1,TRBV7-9,CASSLSAGDTEAFF
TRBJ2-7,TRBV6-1,CASSGRGRSYEQYF
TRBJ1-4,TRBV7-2,CASSLDQGRNEKLFF
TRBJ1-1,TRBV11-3,CASSPYELGAEAFF
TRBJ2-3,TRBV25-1,CASGVGDWTDTQYF
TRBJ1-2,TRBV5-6,CASSAQGGGYTF